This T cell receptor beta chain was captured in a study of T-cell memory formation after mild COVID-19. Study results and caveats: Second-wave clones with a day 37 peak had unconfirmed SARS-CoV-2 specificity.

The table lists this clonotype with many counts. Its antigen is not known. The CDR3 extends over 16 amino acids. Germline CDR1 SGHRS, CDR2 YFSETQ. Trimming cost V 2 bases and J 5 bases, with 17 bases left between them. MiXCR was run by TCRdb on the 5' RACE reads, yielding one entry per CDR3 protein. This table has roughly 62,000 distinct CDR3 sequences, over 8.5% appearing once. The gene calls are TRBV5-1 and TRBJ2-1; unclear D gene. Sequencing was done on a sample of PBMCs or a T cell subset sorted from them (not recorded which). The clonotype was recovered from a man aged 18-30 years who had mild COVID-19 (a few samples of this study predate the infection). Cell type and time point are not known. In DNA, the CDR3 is TGCGCCAGCAGCTTACTTCCCGGACGGATAAACAATGAGCAGTTCTTC. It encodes CASSLLPGRINNEQFF.